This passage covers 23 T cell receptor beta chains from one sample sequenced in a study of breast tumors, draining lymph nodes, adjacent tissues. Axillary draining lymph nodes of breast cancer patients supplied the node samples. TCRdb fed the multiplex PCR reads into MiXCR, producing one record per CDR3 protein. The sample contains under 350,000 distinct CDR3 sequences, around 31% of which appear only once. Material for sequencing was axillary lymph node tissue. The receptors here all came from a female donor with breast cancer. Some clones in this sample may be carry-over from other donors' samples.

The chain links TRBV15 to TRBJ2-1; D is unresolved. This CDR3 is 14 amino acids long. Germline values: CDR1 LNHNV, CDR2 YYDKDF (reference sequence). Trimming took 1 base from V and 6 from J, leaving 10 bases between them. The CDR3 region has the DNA TGTGCCACCAGCAGAGGTCGGGCGGCCAATGAGCAGTTCTTC. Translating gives CATSRGRAANEQFF. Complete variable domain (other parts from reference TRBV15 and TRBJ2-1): DAMVIQNPRYQVTQFGKPVTLSCSQTLNHNVMYWYQQKSSQAPKLLFHYYDKDFNNEADTPDNFQSRRPNTSFCFLDIRSPGLGDTAMYLCATSRGRAANEQFFGPGTRLTVL.

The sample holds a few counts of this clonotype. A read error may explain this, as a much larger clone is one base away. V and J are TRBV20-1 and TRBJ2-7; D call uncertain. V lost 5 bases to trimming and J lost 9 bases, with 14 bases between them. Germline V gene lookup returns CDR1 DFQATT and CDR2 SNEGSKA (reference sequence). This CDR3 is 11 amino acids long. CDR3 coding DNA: TGCAGTGCTCAACGACCGCCCGCGCAGTACTTC. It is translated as CSAQRPPAQYF.

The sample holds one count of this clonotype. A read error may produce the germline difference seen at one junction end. The CDR3 reads CASSRPGLARDGYPF. In DNA form, the CDR3 reads TGTGCCAGCAGCCGTCCGGGACTAGCCCGTGATGGCTACCCCTTC. The rearrangement joins TRBV7-2 to TRBJ1-2; possibly TRBD1 for D (5 bases). The germline gives CDR1 SGHTA, CDR2 FQGNSA. The CDR3 loop spans 15 amino acids.

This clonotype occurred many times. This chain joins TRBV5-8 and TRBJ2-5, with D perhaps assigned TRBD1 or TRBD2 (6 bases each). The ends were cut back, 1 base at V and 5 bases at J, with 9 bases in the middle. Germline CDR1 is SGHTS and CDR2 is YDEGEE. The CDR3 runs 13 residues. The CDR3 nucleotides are TGTGCCAGCAGCTTGAGGGGGGTTGAGACCCAGTACTTC. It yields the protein CASSLRGVETQYF.

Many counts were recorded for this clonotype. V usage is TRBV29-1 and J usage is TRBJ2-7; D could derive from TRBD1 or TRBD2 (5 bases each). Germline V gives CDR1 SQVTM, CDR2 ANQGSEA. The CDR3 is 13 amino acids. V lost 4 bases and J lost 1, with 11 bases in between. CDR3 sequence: CSVVLAGSYEQYF. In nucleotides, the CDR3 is TGCAGCGTTGTTCTAGCAGGGTCCTACGAGCAGTACTTC.

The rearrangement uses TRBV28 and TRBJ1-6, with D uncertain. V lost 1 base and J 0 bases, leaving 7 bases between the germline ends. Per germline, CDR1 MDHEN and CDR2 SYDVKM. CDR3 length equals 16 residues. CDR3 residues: CASSLSVGSYNSPLHF. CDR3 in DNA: TGTGCCAGCAGTTTATCGGTCGGCTCCTATAATTCACCCCTCCACTTT.

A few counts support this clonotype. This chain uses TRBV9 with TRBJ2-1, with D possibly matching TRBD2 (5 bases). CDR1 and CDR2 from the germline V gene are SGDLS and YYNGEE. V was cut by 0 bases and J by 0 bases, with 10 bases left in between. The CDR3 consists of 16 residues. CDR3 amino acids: CASSVEKEVSYNEQFF. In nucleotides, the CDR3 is TGTGCCAGCAGCGTAGAGAAGGAGGTCTCCTACAATGAGCAGTTCTTC.

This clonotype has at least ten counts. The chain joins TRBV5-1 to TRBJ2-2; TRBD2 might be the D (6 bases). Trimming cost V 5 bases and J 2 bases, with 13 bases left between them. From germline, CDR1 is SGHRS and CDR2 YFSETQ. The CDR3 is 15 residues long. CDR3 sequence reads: CASRTGLANTGELFF. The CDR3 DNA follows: TGCGCCAGCAGAACGGGACTGGCCAACACCGGGGAGCTGTTTTTT. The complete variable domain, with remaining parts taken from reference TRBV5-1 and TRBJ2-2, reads KAGVTQTPRYLIKTRGQQVTLSCSPISGHRSVSWYQQTPGQGLQFLFEYFSETQRNKGNFPGRFSGRQFSNSRSEMNVSTLELGDSALYLCASRTGLANTGELFFGEGSRLTVL.

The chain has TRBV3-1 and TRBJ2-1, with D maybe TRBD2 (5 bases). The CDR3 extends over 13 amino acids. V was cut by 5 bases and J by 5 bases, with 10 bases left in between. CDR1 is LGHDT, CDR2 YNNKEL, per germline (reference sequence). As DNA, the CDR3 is TGTGCCAGCAGCGGTACTAGGGACAATGAGCAGTTCTTC. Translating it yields CASSGTRDNEQFF.

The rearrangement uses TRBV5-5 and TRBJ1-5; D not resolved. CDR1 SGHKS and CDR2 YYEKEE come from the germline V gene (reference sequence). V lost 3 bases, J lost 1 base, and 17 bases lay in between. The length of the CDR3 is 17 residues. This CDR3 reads CASSSDVGFRSNQPQHF. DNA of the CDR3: TGTGCCAGCAGCTCAGACGTAGGGTTTAGGAGCAATCAGCCCCAGCATTTT.

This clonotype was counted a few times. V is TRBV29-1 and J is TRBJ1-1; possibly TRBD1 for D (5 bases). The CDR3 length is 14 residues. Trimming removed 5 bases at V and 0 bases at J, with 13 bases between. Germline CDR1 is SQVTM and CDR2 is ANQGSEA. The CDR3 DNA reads TGCAGCGTTCGGGGCAGAAGCATGAACACTGAAGCTTTCTTT. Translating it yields CSVRGRSMNTEAFF.

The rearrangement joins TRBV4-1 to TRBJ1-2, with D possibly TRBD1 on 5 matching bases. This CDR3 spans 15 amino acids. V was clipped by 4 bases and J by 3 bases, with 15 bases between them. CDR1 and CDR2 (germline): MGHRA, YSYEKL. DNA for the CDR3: TGCGCCAGCAGCCGCAACCACGGGGCCGACTATGGCTACACCTTC. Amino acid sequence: CASSRNHGADYGYTF.

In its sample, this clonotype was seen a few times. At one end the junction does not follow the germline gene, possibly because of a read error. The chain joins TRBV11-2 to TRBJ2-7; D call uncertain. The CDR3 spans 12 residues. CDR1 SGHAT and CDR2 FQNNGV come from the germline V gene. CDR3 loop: CASGLMGYEQYF. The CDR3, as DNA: TGTGCCAGCGGCTTAATGGGCTACGAGCAGTACTTC. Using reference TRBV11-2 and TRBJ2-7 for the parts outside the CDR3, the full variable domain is EAGVAQSPRYKIIEKRQSVAFWCNPISGHATLYWYQQILGQGPKLLIQFQNNGVVDDSQLPKDRFSAERLKGVDSTLKIQPAKLEDSAVYLCASGLMGYEQYFGPGTRLTVT.

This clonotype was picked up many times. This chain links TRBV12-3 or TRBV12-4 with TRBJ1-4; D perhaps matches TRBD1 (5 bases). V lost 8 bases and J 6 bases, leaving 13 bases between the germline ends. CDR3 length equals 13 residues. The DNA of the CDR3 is TGTGCCAGCGGAAGGGGTCTTCATGAAAAACTGTTTTTT. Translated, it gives CASGRGLHEKLFF.

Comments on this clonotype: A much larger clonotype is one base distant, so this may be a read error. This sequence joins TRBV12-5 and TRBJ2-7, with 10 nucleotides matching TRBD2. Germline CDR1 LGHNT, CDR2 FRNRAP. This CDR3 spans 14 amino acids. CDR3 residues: CASGLAGAAYEQYF. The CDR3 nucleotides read TGTGCCAGCGGTCTAGCGGGAGCTGCCTACGAGCAGTACTTC.

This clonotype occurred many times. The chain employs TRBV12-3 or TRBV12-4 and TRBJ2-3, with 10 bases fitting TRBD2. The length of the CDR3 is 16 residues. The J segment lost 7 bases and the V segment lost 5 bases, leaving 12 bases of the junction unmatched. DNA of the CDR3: TGTGCCAGCAGTACGAAGGGTAGCGGGAGGCATCATACGCAGTATTTT. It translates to CASSTKGSGRHHTQYF.

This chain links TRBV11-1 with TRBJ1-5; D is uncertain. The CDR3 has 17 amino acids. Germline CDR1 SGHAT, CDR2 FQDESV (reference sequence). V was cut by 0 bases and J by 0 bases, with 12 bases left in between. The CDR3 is CASSLAQAGSSNQPQHF. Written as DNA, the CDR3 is TGTGCCAGCAGCTTAGCCCAGGCTGGTAGTAGCAATCAGCCCCAGCATTTT.

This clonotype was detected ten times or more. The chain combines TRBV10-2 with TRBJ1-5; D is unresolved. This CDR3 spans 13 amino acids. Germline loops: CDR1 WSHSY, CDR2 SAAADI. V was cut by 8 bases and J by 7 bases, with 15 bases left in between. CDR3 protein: CASSPLPSQPQHF. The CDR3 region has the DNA TGCGCCAGCTCTCCCCTACCATCGCAGCCCCAGCATTTT.

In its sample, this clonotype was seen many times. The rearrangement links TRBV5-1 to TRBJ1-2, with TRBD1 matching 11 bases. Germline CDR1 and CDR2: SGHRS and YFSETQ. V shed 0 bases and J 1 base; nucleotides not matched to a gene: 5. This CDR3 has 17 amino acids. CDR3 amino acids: CASSLGRTGGFNYGYTF. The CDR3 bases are TGCGCCAGCAGCTTGGGAAGGACAGGGGGCTTTAACTATGGCTACACCTTC.

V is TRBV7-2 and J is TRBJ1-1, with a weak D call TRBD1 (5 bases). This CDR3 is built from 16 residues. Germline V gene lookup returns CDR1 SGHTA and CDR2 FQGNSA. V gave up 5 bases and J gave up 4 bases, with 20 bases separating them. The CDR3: CASSPRTGTSGTEAFF. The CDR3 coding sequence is TGTGCCAGCAGCCCGCGGACGGGGACCTCGGGCACTGAAGCTTTCTTT.

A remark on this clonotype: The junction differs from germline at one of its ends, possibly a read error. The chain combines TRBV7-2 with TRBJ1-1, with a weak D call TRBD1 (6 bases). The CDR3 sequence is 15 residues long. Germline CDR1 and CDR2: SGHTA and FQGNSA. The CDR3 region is CANSLEGDMNTEAFF. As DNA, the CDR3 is TGTGCCAACAGCTTAGAAGGGGACATGAACACTGAAGCTTTCTTT.

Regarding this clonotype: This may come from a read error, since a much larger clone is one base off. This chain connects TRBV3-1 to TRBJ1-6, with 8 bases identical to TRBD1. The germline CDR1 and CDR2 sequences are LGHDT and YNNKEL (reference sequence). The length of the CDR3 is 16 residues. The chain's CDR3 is CACSPQSGQGWSPLHF. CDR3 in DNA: TGTGCCTGCAGCCCTCAAAGCGGACAGGGTTGGTCACCCCTCCACTTT.

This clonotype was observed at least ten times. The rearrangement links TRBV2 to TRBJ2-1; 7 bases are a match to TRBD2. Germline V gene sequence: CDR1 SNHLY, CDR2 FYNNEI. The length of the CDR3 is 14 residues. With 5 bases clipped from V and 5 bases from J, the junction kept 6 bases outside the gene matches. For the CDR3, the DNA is TGTGCCAGCAGTTGGGGGGGGAATCACAATGAGCAGTTCTTC. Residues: CASSWGGNHNEQFF.